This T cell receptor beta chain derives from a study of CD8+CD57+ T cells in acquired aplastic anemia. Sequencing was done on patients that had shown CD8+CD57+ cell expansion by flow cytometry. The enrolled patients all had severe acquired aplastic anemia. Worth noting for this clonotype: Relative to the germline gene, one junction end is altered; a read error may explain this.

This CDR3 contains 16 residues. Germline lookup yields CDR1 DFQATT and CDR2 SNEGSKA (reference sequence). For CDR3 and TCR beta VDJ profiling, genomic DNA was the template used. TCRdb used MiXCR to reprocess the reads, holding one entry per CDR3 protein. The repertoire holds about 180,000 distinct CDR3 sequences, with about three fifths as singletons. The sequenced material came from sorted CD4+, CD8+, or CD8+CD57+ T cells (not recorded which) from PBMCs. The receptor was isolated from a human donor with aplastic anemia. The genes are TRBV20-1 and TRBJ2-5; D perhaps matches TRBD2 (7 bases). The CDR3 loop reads CSASLGGTFYSEIQYF. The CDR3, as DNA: TGCAGTGCTAGCTTGGGGGGGACATTCTACTCGGAGATCCAGTACTTC.